This T cell receptor beta chain is drawn from a study of blood T cell repertoires in COVID-19. Study-wide background: Researchers got acute and convalescent COVID-19 samples from the United States, Italy and Spain. The analysed material was cDNA or gDNA that came from T cells, B-cell-depleted T cells, or PBMCs.

Original methodology: Nucleated cell counts were estimated from reference gene primer amplification. Assay used: immunoSEQ multiplex PCR; TCRdb lists only in-frame clones, some missing. V and J calls and clone size are as listed in that table; D and trimming were resolved from the DNA. The sample has 150,000 to 200,000 clones, 90% seen once; the top ten hold roughly 19%. With V trimmed by 3 bases and J by 1 base, 14 bases remained unmatched. CDR1 SGHAT and CDR2 FQNNGV come from the germline V gene. This CDR3 has 18 residues. The gene calls are TRBV11-2 and TRBJ2-7; 8 positions match TRBD1. The source material was peripheral blood. This TCR derives from a man aged 60 to 69 with active or convalescent COVID-19. CDR3 sequence: CASSFYIVGTGQSYEQYF. CDR3 nucleotides: TGTGCCAGCAGCTTCTACATAGTCGGGACAGGACAATCCTACGAGCAGTACTTC.